A selection of T cell receptor beta chains follows, all from one sample in a study of T-cell reconstitution after alpha-beta-depleted transplantation in children. Via MiXCR, TCRdb re-called the PCR reads, giving one row per CDR3 protein. The sample has approximately 240,000 distinct CDR3 sequences, more than 7.5% seen once; the top ten hold over 4.5%. This specimen was PBMCs from the stem cell graft donor, taken from the stem cell graft. Receptor source: a human donor who donated a stem cell graft to a child with SCID. Both conserved end residues are trimmed from each CDR3. D genes are given only for firm matches.

V	J	D	CDR3
TRBV21-1	TRBJ2-2	.	ASSKTGQTGELF
TRBV24-1	TRBJ2-1	.	ATQGGGAINEQF
TRBV12-3/TRBV12-4	TRBJ1-2	TRBD1	ASNRQGVSYGYT
TRBV4-3	TRBJ1-2	.	ASSQDGSLYGYT
TRBV28	TRBJ2-7	TRBD1	ASSMTGDPSYEQY
TRBV24-1	TRBJ1-2	.	ATSGPGAGYGYT
TRBV20-1	TRBJ2-2	TRBD2	CARDMKRGNTGELF
TRBV20-1	TRBJ2-2	TRBD2	SARGAGGPGELF
TRBV9	TRBJ1-1	.	ASSPLRSRAGTEAF
TRBV6-1	TRBJ2-7	TRBD1	ASSQTGQTLYEQY
TRBV18	TRBJ1-1	.	ASPIWGGAANTEAF
TRBV7-2	TRBJ1-5	.	ASSQESGYNQPQH
TRBV27	TRBJ1-1	TRBD1	ASSLTGSNTEAF
TRBV5-6	TRBJ2-1	.	ASSLGTELSYNEQF
TRBV20-1	TRBJ1-4	TRBD1	SARDSRTGDEKLF
TRBV7-2	TRBJ2-3	.	ASSRRDGGTDTQY
TRBV5-1	TRBJ2-2	TRBD2	ASIRGDTGELF
TRBV7-8	TRBJ1-2	.	ASSLTREWVGGYT
TRBV4-1	TRBJ2-7	TRBD2	ASSPWRGTSGMDSYEQY
TRBV11-2	TRBJ2-1	TRBD2	ASSSPTLAGGLSRYNEQF
TRBV7-2	TRBJ2-7	TRBD2	ASGRPGLGRYEQY
TRBV5-1	TRBJ2-5	TRBD2	ASSLGGSKRGLQETQY
TRBV28	TRBJ1-2	TRBD1	ASSLQGGYGYT
TRBV2	TRBJ1-2	.	ASSVVGGPLYGYT
TRBV6-4	TRBJ1-1	.	ASSKTGNTEAF
TRBV6-5	TRBJ1-2	.	ASSSGTSYGYT
TRBV9	TRBJ2-3	TRBD1	ASSVGGRGFPDTQY
TRBV29-1	TRBJ2-2	TRBD2	SGLSGGAEELF
TRBV5-1	TRBJ2-5	TRBD2	ASSSSGGPQETQY
TRBV29-1	TRBJ1-2	.	SVEGAEGLGYT
TRBV12-3/TRBV12-4	TRBJ2-5	TRBD1	ASSLGQGLRETQY
TRBV20-1	TRBJ2-7	TRBD1	SARVARTSKTGVGEQY